This entry describes one T cell receptor beta chain. Per the original methods: The authors estimated nucleated cell counts from reference gene primer amplification. Measured with immunoSEQ multiplex PCR; TCRdb has only the in-frame clones, and not every one. V, J and clone size are those of that table, while D and trimming were read from the DNA. The sample gives under 20,000 clones, approximately 91% of which show up once; roughly a sixth is in the top ten. The sample is drawn from a study of blood T cell repertoires in COVID-19. Whole-study context: In each case, the material was cDNA or gDNA derived from T cells, B-cell-depleted T cells, or PBMCs.

V lost 3 bases to trimming and J lost 10 bases, with 15 bases between them. The CDR3 runs 12 residues. CDR1 and CDR2 (germline): SQVTM, ANQGSEA. The V and J genes are TRBV29-1 and TRBJ1-1; D is unclear. The receptor's source is a human donor in a cohort sampled during active COVID-19. The specimen was peripheral blood. This chain's CDR3 is CSVDTNGVVAFF. The CDR3 DNA sequence: TGCAGCGTTGACACAAACGGGGTGGTAGCTTTCTTT.